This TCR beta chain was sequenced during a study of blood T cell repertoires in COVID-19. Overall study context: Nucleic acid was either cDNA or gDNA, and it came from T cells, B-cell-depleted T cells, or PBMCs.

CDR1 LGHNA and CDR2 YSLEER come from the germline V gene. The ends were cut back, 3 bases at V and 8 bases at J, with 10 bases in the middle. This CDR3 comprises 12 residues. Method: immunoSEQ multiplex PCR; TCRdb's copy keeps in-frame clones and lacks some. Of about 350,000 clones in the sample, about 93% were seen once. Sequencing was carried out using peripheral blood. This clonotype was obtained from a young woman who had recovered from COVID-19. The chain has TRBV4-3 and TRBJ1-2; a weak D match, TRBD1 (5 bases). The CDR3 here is CASSHAGSGYTF. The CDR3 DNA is TGCGCCAGCAGCCACGCAGGGTCGGGCTACACCTTC.